Listed here is a single T cell receptor (beta chain). The antigen remains unidentified. This sample was taken from a study of OX40 agonist ivuxolimab in advanced cancers. The J segment lost 13 bases and the V segment lost 2 bases, leaving 10 bases of the junction unmatched. In germline, CDR1 is KGHSH, CDR2 LQKENI. This CDR3 spans 15 amino acids. Assay used: immunoSEQ multiplex PCR; TCRdb lists only in-frame clones, some missing. The sample carries approximately 70,000 clones, about four fifths recorded once. General study findings and limits: CD8+ T cells showed, on average, more clonal expansion than CD4+ cells.

The sample in question was CD4+ or CD8+ T cells sorted from blood, obtained in a trial of the OX40 agonist ivuxolimab. The chain carries TRBV18 and TRBJ2-3; TRBD1 agrees at 12 bases. The sequence was collected from an adult with an advanced solid tumor such as melanoma, head and neck, liver or kidney cancer. The DNA of the CDR3 is TGTGCCAGCTCACCAGGGACGACGGGACAGGGGGCCAAGTATTTT. Encoded protein: CASSPGTTGQGAKYF. The whole variable domain, remainder taken from reference TRBV18 and TRBJ2-3, is NAGVMQNPRHLVRRRGQEARLRCSPMKGHSHVYWYRQLPEEGLKFMVYLQKENIIDESGMPKERFSAEFPKEGPSILRIQQVVRGDSAAYFCASSPGTTGQGAKYFGPGTRLTVL.